This TCR beta chain was profiled in a study of cytomegalovirus exposure and HLA in healthy donors. Study summary: The study's early data release held 75 million to 95 million unique TCRs from HLA-typed donors. Among several hundred genotyped donors, about 80% fell in the Caucasian-associated ancestry cluster. Study observations and caveats: The study recorded about 160 TCR beta chains that were cytomegalovirus-associated.

On this clone itself: Its antigen is as yet unknown.

The CDR3 covers 13 residues. The germline V gene has CDR1 MNHEY and CDR2 SMNVEV (reference sequence). V was clipped by 5 bases and J by 4 bases, with 11 bases between them. PCR used 60 Vbeta primers and 13 Jbeta primers. Profiling relied on immunoSEQ multiplex PCR, and the TCRdb table lists in-frame clones only, not all of them. The sample shows approximately 93,000 clones, approximately 72% of them seen only once. This sequence was found in a woman in her thirties or forties in good health and CMV-seronegative. This sequence joins TRBV27 and TRBJ1-2; D is undetermined. Sequenced input: PBMCs. Here the CDR3 reads CASSPPGGYGYTF. The CDR3 DNA reads as TGTGCCAGCAGTCCCCCCGGTGGCTATGGCTACACCTTC.